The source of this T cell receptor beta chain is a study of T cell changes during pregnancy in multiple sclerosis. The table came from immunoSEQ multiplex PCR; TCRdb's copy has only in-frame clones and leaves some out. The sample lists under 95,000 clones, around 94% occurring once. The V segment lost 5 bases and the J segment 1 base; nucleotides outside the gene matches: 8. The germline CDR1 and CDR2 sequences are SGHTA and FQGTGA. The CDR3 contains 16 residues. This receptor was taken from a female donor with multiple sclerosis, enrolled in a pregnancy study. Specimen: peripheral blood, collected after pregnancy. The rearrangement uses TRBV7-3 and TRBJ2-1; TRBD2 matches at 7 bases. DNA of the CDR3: TGTGCCAGCAGCCCTCTCTCCGGGGGGTCCTACAATGAGCAGTTCTTC. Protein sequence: CASSPLSGGSYNEQFF. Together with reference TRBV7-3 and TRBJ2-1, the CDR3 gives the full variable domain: GAGVSQTPSNKVTEKGKYVELRCDPISGHTALYWYRQSLGQGPEFLIYFQGTGAADDSGLPNDRFFAVRPEGSVSTLKIQRTERGDSAVYLCASSPLSGGSYNEQFFGPGTRLTVL.